This T cell receptor beta chain appears in the sequencing data of a study of CD8+CD57+ T cells in acquired aplastic anemia. Across the study: Sorted CD4+ and CD8+ cells gave a mean 3.2 ug DNA, range roughly 0.2 to 27.4 ug. Study-wide points: Patients and controls were not found to differ significantly in CD8+ Simpson's diversity. Comparison of patients with controls identified roughly 27 shared CD8+ CDR3 sequences.

To note about this clonotype: Its antigen is not known. A read error may account for a junction end that differs from germline.

The germline CDR1 and CDR2 sequences are SGHVT and SQSDAQ. The CDR3 consists of 16 residues. Patients included in sequencing had previously demonstrated CD8+CD57+ cell expansion by flow cytometry. Severe acquired aplastic anemia was the diagnosis recorded for all patients. CDR3 and TCR beta VDJ profiling relied on genomic DNA as the template. TCRdb re-called the reads with MiXCR, one entry per CDR3 protein. The table lists approximately 260,000 distinct CDR3 sequences, 70% to 85% of them singletons, with over 35% in the top ten. The source is a human donor with aplastic anemia. Sequencing was carried out using sorted CD4+, CD8+, or CD8+CD57+ T cells (not recorded which) from PBMCs. The chain is built from TRBV7-4 and TRBJ1-6, with D unclear. CDR3 in DNA: TGTGCCAGCAGCTTAGCGGAGGGAGCGGCTAATTCCCCCCTCCACTTT. This sequence encodes CASSLAEGAANSPLHF.